One and the same sample provided the 15 T cell receptor beta chains below, sequenced in a study of blood T cell repertoires in COVID-19. TCRdb's copy holds only in-frame clones and misses some; the assay was immunoSEQ multiplex PCR. The table has under 300,000 clones, 75% to 90% seen once. The sample consisted of PBMCs or T cells enriched from blood (not recorded which). Receptor source: a woman in her thirties or forties who had recovered from COVID-19.

This clone was detected only a few times. This chain links TRBV19 with TRBJ2-1; 8 positions agree with TRBD1. V gave up 8 bases and J gave up 5 bases; unmatched junction bases: 8. Germline lookup yields CDR1 LNHDA and CDR2 SQIVND (reference sequence). The CDR3 runs to 14 residues. The CDR3 DNA sequence: TGTGCCAGTGCCACGGGACAGGTCGACAATGAGCAGTTCTTC. The encoded protein is CASATGQVDNEQFF.

On this clone itself: The same CDR3 is also encoded by other DNA sequences in this sample. The chain carries TRBV30 and TRBJ1-1; TRBD1 matches 10 bases. Germline loops: CDR1 GTSNPN, CDR2 SVGIG (reference sequence). This CDR3 is 13 amino acids long. With V trimmed by 3 bases and J by 4 bases, 2 bases remained unmatched. The chain's CDR3 is CAWSRDRGTEAFF. CDR3 sequence (DNA): TGTGCCTGGAGCCGGGACAGGGGCACTGAAGCTTTCTTT.

The sample holds one count of this clone. The chain carries TRBV11-2 and TRBJ1-6, with D unclear. CDR3 length: 13 amino acids. Looked up from germline, CDR1 is SGHAT and CDR2 is FQNNGV. Between the trimmed V and J ends, which lost 2 bases and 8 bases, there was a span of 7 bases. CDR3 region: CASSLMGDSPLHF. CDR3 DNA: TGTGCCAGCAGCTTAATGGGCGATTCACCCCTCCACTTT.

The genes are TRBV5-8 and TRBJ1-2, with a tentative D call TRBD1 (5 bases). Germline CDR1 reads SGHTS; CDR2 reads YDEGEE. The CDR3 totals 12 residues. V dropped 5 bases and J dropped 6 bases, with 11 bases sitting between them. CDR3 DNA sequence: TGTGCCAGCAGTCAGGGTTTGAATGGCTACACCTTC. Amino acid sequence: CASSQGLNGYTF.

The genes are TRBV19 and TRBJ1-2, with 10 bases matching TRBD1. Germline CDR1 reads LNHDA; CDR2 reads SQIVND (reference sequence). The CDR3 totals 15 residues. V gave up 3 bases and J gave up 5 bases; unmatched junction bases: 6. CDR3 coding DNA: TGTGCCAGTAGTATCCGGGGGGGACAGGGGTATGGCTACACCTTC. It specifies CASSIRGGQGYGYTF. Using reference TRBV19 and TRBJ1-2 for the parts outside the CDR3, the full variable domain is DGGITQSPKYLFRKEGQNVTLSCEQNLNHDAMYWYRQDPGQGLRLIYYSQIVNDFQKGDIAEGYSVSREKKESFPLTVTSAQKNPTAFYLCASSIRGGQGYGYTFGSGTRLTVV.

J is TRBJ2-3 and V is TRBV15, with 9 bases aligning to TRBD1. The CDR3 spans 16 residues. The V gene end was trimmed by 6 bases and the J gene end by 3 bases; junction bases not matched to a gene: 10. Per the germline V gene, CDR1 is LNHNV and CDR2 is YYDKDF (reference sequence). The DNA of the CDR3 is TGTGCCACCAGGAGGGGAGACAGGGGGTTAACAGATACGCAGTATTTT. Amino acid sequence: CATRRGDRGLTDTQYF.

This sequence joins TRBV28 and TRBJ1-4; the match to TRBD1 covers 9 bases. CDR3 length: 16 amino acids. Per germline, CDR1 MDHEN and CDR2 SYDVKM. V shed 2 bases, J shed 5 bases, and the junction held 6 bases outside the gene matches. The CDR3 bases are TGTGCCAGCAGTTTACTAACAGGGGGCGGGAATGAAAAACTGTTTTTT. The encoded protein is CASSLLTGGGNEKLFF.

This rearrangement joins TRBV19 to TRBJ1-1, with D maybe TRBD1 (5 bases). This CDR3 comprises 15 residues. The germline V gene encodes CDR1 LNHDA and CDR2 SQIVND (reference sequence). Trimming removed 5 bases at V and 1 base at J, with 14 bases between. CDR3 residues: CASSHVGGGNTEAFF. The CDR3 nucleotides are TGTGCCAGTAGTCACGTCGGGGGGGGGAACACTGAAGCTTTCTTT.

J is TRBJ1-1 and V is TRBV3-1 (or the pseudogene TRBV3-2), with a possible D match to TRBD1 (5 bases). The CDR3 extends over 15 amino acids. V shed 8 bases and J shed 1 base, with 17 bases lying between them. Germline CDR1 is LGHDT and CDR2 is YNNKEL (reference sequence). The CDR3 reads CASGGRTGGNTEAFF. In nucleotides, the CDR3 is TGTGCCAGCGGCGGAAGGACGGGGGGGAACACTGAAGCTTTCTTT.

This clone came up once. The chain recombines TRBV30 with TRBJ1-1; D call uncertain. Germline V gives CDR1 GTSNPN, CDR2 SVGIG (reference sequence). Deletions cut 0 bases from V and 11 bases from J, with 10 bases between. This CDR3 spans 11 amino acids. The CDR3 region is CAWSVARRAFF. Here the CDR3 DNA reads TGTGCCTGGAGTGTTGCTCGCCGGGCTTTCTTT. Complete variable domain (other parts from reference TRBV30 and TRBJ1-1): SQTIHQWPATLVQPVGSPLSLECTVEGTSNPNLYWYRQAAGRGLQLLFYSVGIGQISSEVPQNLSASRPQDRQFILSSKKLLLSDSGFYLCAWSVARRAFFGQGTRLTVV.

The rearrangement joins TRBV6-4 to TRBJ2-1; no reliable D call. The CDR3 spans 15 residues. Deletions cut 2 bases from V and 7 bases from J, with 15 bases between. CDR1 is MRHNA and CDR2 is SNTAGT in the germline V gene. The CDR3 region is CASSDQPMAGNEQFF. DNA of the CDR3: TGTGCCAGCAGTGACCAACCGATGGCCGGGAATGAGCAGTTCTTC.

This chain uses TRBV20-1 with TRBJ1-4; D is undetermined. CDR1 and CDR2 (germline): DFQATT, SNEGSKA (reference sequence). This CDR3 is built from 15 residues. Trimming stripped 3 bases from V and 4 bases from J, with 15 bases between. CDR3 nucleotides: TGCAGTGCTAGTGTTGTGGGAGCTTTTAATGAAAAACTGTTTTTT. Translation gives CSASVVGAFNEKLFF.

The gene calls are TRBV30 and TRBJ1-1; a possible D gene is TRBD1 (5 bases). Germline-derived CDR1 and CDR2 are GTSNPN and SVGIG (reference sequence). This CDR3 comprises 13 residues. The ends were cut back, 4 bases at V and 4 bases at J, with 13 bases in the middle. CDR3 in DNA: TGTGCCTGGAATAGGGGCTCCGGCACTGAAGCTTTCTTT. Its translation: CAWNRGSGTEAFF.

The chain is built from TRBV20-1 and TRBJ1-3; maybe TRBD1 (5 bases). CDR1 and CDR2 from the germline V gene are DFQATT and SNEGSKA (reference sequence). V lost 3 bases and J 8 bases, leaving 8 bases between the germline ends. The CDR3 contains 11 residues. The CDR3 reads CSASTGDTIYF. The CDR3 DNA follows: TGCAGTGCTAGTACAGGAGACACCATATATTTT.

In nucleotides, the CDR3 is TGTGCCAGCAGCTTCTCTTATACCGGGGAGCTGTTTTTT. Translating it yields CASSFSYTGELFF. The chain carries TRBV7-2 and TRBJ2-2; D gene uncertain. The CDR3 totals 13 residues. V was cut by 3 bases and J by 5 bases, with 7 bases left in between. Looked up from germline, CDR1 is SGHTA and CDR2 is FQGNSA. The variable domain in full, completed from reference TRBV7-2 and TRBJ2-2, reads GAGVSQSPSNKVTEKGKDVELRCDPISGHTALYWYRQSLGQGLEFLIYFQGNSAPDKSGLPSDRFSAERTGGSVSTLTIQRTQQEDSAVYLCASSFSYTGELFFGEGSRLTVL.